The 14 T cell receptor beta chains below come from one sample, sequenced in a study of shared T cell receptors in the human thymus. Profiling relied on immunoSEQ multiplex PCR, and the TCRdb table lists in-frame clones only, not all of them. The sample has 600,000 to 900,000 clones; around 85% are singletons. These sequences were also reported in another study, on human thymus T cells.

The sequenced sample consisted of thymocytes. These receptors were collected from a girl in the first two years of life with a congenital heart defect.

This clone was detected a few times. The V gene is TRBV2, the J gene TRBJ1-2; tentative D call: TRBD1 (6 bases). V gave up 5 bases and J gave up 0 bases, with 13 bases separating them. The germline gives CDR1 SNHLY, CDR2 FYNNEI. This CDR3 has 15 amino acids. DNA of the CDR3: TGTGCCAGCAGTAGACCGGACAGCGCTAACTATGGCTACACCTTC. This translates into CASSRPDSANYGYTF. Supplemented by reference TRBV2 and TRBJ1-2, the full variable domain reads EPEVTQTPSHQVTQMGQEVILRCVPISNHLYFYWYRQILGQKVEFLVSFYNNEISEKSEIFDDQFSVERPDGSNFTLKIRSTKLEDSAMYFCASSRPDSANYGYTFGSGTRLTVV.

The CDR3 DNA follows: TGTGCCAGCTCACCTAGGGACAACTTTAGCACAGATACGCAGTATTTT. This sequence encodes CASSPRDNFSTDTQYF. The V and J genes are TRBV18 and TRBJ2-3; possibly TRBD1 for D (6 bases). Germline CDR1 KGHSH, CDR2 LQKENI. Trimming took 3 bases from V and 0 from J, leaving 13 bases between them. CDR3 length: 16 amino acids.

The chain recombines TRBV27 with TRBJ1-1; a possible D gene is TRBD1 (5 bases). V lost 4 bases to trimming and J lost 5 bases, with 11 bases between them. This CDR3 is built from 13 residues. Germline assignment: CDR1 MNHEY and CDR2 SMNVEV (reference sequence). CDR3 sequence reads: CASSSIGGTEAFF. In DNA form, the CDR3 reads TGTGCCAGCAGTTCCATTGGGGGGACTGAAGCTTTCTTT.

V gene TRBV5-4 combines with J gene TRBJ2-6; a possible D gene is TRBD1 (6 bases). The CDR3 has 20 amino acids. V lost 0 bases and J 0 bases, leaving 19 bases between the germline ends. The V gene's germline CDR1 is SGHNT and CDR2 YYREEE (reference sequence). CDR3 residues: CASSLDRDTHDRSGANVLTF. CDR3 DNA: TGTGCCAGCAGCTTGGATCGGGACACCCATGATCGCTCTGGGGCCAACGTCCTGACTTTC.

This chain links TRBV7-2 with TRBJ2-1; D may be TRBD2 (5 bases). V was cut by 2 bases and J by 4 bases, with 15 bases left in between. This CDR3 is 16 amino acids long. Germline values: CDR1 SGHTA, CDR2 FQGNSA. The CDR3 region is CASSLQRRTLYNEQFF. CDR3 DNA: TGTGCCAGCAGCTTACAGCGGAGGACGTTATACAATGAGCAGTTCTTC.

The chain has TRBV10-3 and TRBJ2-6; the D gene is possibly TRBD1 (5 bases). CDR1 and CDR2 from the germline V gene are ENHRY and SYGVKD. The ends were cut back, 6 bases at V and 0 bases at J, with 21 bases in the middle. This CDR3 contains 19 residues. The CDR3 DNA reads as TGTGCCATCAGCGGTCGGACATCTCAGTTCATCTCTGGGGCCAACGTCCTGACTTTC. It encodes CAISGRTSQFISGANVLTF.

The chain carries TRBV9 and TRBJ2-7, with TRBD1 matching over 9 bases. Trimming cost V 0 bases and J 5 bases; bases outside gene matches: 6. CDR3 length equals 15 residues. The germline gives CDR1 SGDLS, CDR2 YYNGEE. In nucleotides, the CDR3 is TGTGCCAGCAGCGTAGCTACAGGGGGCCGGAACGAGCAGTACTTC. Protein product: CASSVATGGRNEQYF.

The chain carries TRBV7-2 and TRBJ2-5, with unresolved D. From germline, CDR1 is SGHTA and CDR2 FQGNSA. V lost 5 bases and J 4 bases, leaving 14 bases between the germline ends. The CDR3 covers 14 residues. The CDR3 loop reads CASSRRRLGETQYF. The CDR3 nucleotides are TGTGCCAGCAGCCGACGAAGACTGGGAGAGACCCAGTACTTC.

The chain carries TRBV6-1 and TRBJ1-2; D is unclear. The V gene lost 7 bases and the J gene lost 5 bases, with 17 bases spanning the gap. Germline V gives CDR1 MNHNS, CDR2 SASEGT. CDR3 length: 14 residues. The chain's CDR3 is CASKAPGGGYGYTF. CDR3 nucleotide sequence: TGTGCCAGCAAGGCGCCAGGTGGAGGGTATGGCTACACCTTC.

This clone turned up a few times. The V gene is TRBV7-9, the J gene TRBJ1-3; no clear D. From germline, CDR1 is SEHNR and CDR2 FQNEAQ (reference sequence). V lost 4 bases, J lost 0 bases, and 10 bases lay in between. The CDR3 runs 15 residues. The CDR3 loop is CASSCGPPSGNTIYF. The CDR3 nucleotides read TGTGCCAGCAGCTGTGGCCCTCCCTCTGGAAACACCATATATTTT. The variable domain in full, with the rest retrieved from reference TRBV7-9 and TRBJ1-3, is DTGVSQNPRHKITKRGQNVTFRCDPISEHNRLYWYRQTLGQGPEFLTYFQNEAQLEKSRLLSDRFSAERPKGSFSTLEIQRTEQGDSAMYLCASSCGPPSGNTIYFGEGSWLTVV.

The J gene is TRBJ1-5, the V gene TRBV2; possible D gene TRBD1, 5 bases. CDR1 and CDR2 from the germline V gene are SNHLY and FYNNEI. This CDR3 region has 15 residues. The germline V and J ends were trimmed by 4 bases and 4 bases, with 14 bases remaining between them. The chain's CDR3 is CASSGPDRGNQPQHF. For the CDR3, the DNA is TGTGCCAGCAGTGGTCCGGATCGGGGGAATCAGCCCCAGCATTTT.

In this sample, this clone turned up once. Here the CDR3 DNA reads TGTGCCAGCAGCCCGACAGGGGACGCTGGCCCCTACGAGCAGTACTTC. Its protein is CASSPTGDAGPYEQYF. The gene calls are TRBV5-6 and TRBJ2-7; 8 nucleotides align to TRBD1. CDR3 length: 16 amino acids. V shed 4 bases and J 2 bases; nucleotides not matched to a gene: 11. Looked up from germline, CDR1 is SGHDT and CDR2 is YYEEEE.

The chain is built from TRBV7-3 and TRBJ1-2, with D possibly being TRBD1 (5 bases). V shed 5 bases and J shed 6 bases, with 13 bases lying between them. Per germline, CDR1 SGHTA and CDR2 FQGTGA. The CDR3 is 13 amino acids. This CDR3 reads CASSPPRGNGYTF. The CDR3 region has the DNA TGTGCCAGCAGCCCGCCCCGGGGGAATGGCTACACCTTC.

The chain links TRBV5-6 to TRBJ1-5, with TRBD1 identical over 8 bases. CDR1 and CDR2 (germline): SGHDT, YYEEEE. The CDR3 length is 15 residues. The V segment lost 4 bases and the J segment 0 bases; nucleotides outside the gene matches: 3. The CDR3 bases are TGTGCCAGCAGCCAGACAGGGGATAGCAATCAGCCCCAGCATTTT. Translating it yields CASSQTGDSNQPQHF.